The 22 T cell receptor beta chains in this list originate from one sample, sequenced in a study of blood T cell repertoires in COVID-19. Profiled with immunoSEQ multiplex PCR; TCRdb holds only in-frame clones, not every one. Here the sample spans 180,000 or so clones, around 86% being singletons. Sequencing used peripheral blood. Every receptor here comes from a man aged 35 to 55 with acute or convalescent COVID-19.

The chain couples TRBV29-1 to TRBJ1-2, with TRBD1 identical over 9 bases. The CDR3 runs 12 residues. Germline CDR1 reads SQVTM; CDR2 reads ANQGSEA. J gave up 8 bases and V 6 bases, and 7 bases lay outside the gene matches. The CDR3: CSVAGQGRGYTF. The CDR3 DNA reads as TGCAGCGTGGCGGGACAGGGAAGGGGCTACACCTTC.

This clone was recorded once. The chain employs TRBV5-1 and TRBJ2-3; 8 nucleotides align to TRBD1. Germline CDR1 reads SGHRS; CDR2 reads YFSETQ. The V and J ends lost 4 bases and 4 bases, in that order; junction bases with no gene match: 8. CDR3 length equals 15 residues. In DNA, the CDR3 is TGCGCCAGCAGCCTACCTGAGACAGGGGCAGATACGCAGTATTTT. It is translated as CASSLPETGADTQYF.

This chain uses TRBV30 with TRBJ1-3; a possible D gene is TRBD1 (5 bases). This CDR3 has 15 amino acids. Germline V lookup: CDR1 GTSNPN, CDR2 SVGIG (reference sequence). Trimming took 2 bases from V and 0 from J, leaving 11 bases between them. CDR3 loop: CAWSQDTASGNTIYF. As DNA, the CDR3 is TGTGCCTGGAGTCAGGACACCGCCTCTGGAAACACCATATATTTT.

The chain carries TRBV2 and TRBJ1-2; D perhaps matches TRBD1 (6 bases). The V gene's germline CDR1 is SNHLY and CDR2 FYNNEI. Trimming pared 6 bases from V and 4 bases from J, leaving 18 bases between. The CDR3 is made up of 15 amino acids. The CDR3 DNA reads TGTGCCAGCAGCGCCGACAGGAATATCGTCTATGGCTACACCTTC. This codes for CASSADRNIVYGYTF.

The CDR3, as DNA: TGTGCCAGCAGTTCCGGACAGGGCAGCCCGGATACGCAGTATTTT. Translation: CASSSGQGSPDTQYF. The rearrangement joins TRBV13 to TRBJ2-3; 8 positions match TRBD1. Germline V gene sequence: CDR1 PRHDT, CDR2 FYEKMQ (reference sequence). V lost 6 bases, J lost 6 bases, and 11 bases stayed unmatched. The CDR3 covers 15 residues.

The chain couples TRBV24-1 to TRBJ2-2, with a weak D call TRBD2 (6 bases). This CDR3 is built from 16 residues. Germline lookup yields CDR1 KGHDR and CDR2 SFDVKD. V was trimmed by 12 bases and J by 0 bases, leaving 19 bases between them. CDR3 in amino acids: CAAITTGTSNTGELFF. CDR3 in DNA: TGTGCCGCCATAACCACCGGGACTTCGAACACCGGGGAGCTGTTTTTT.

The chain has TRBV30 and TRBJ1-5; TRBD1 agrees at 7 bases. This CDR3 contains 13 residues. Germline V gives CDR1 GTSNPN, CDR2 SVGIG (reference sequence). J lost 4 bases, V lost 5 bases, and 5 bases had no gene match. CDR3 loop: CAWRGQANQPQHF. CDR3 bases: TGTGCCTGGCGTGGACAGGCTAATCAGCCCCAGCATTTT.

This chain links TRBV27 with TRBJ2-1; 10 nucleotides line up with TRBD2. V was pared by 2 bases and J by 10 bases, with 11 bases of the junction left unmatched. The CDR3 runs to 16 residues. Germline lookup yields CDR1 MNHEY and CDR2 SMNVEV (reference sequence). CDR3: CASSLTRTSGRGEQFF. The CDR3 DNA follows: TGTGCCAGCAGTTTAACCCGGACTAGCGGCCGTGGCGAGCAGTTCTTC.

This chain joins TRBV28 and TRBJ1-6; tentatively, D is TRBD1 (6 bases). V lost 10 bases and J 0 bases, leaving 13 bases between the germline ends. There are 15 residues in the CDR3. Germline assignment: CDR1 MDHEN and CDR2 SYDVKM. The CDR3 sequence: CAIQGTSSYNSPLHF. Here the CDR3 DNA reads TGTGCCATCCAGGGGACGAGCTCCTATAATTCACCCCTCCACTTT.

The CDR3 DNA follows: TGCAGCGTTGACTCTGGAGGGACCCAGTACTTC. It is translated as CSVDSGGTQYF. The J gene is TRBJ2-5, the V gene TRBV29-1, with a possible D match to TRBD2 (5 bases). Germline V gene data show CDR1 as SQVTM and CDR2 as ANQGSEA. Trimming stripped 3 bases from V and 7 bases from J, with 9 bases between. The CDR3 runs to 11 residues.

The chain carries TRBV27 and TRBJ2-1, with TRBD2 matching over 9 bases. Germline V gene lookup returns CDR1 MNHEY and CDR2 SMNVEV (reference sequence). This CDR3 has 16 residues. The V segment lost 5 bases and the J segment 4 bases; nucleotides outside the gene matches: 9. Here the CDR3 reads CASSPVAGGLYNEQFF. The CDR3 coding sequence is TGTGCCAGCAGTCCGGTGGCGGGGGGGCTGTACAATGAGCAGTTCTTC.

This clone was observed a handful of times. The chain has TRBV11-3 and TRBJ2-7, with D hard to call. Germline loops: CDR1 SGHNT, CDR2 YENEEA. The V end was cut by 1 base, the J end by 5 bases, with 15 bases between. This CDR3 has 15 residues. CDR3 in DNA: TGTGCCAGCAGCTTAGGGGCAGGTCTGGTCCACGAGCAGTACTTC. Translation gives CASSLGAGLVHEQYF.

The genes are TRBV27 and TRBJ2-3, with D possibly TRBD2 on 6 matching bases. This CDR3 comprises 16 residues. V lost 2 bases and J 3 bases, leaving 15 bases between the germline ends. Per the germline V gene, CDR1 is MNHEY and CDR2 is SMNVEV (reference sequence). CDR3 nucleotides: TGTGCCAGCAGTTTAGGTTTGGGGGGTTTAACAGATACGCAGTATTTT. It yields the protein CASSLGLGGLTDTQYF.

V is TRBV6-5 and J is TRBJ1-2; D not certain. This CDR3 contains 15 residues. Per the germline V gene, CDR1 is MNHEY and CDR2 is SVGAGI. Trimming pared 0 bases from V and 8 bases from J, leaving 16 bases between. CDR3 in DNA: TGTGCCAGCAGTTACTCGCATCCCGGGGTGGGAGGCTACACCTTC. Amino acids: CASSYSHPGVGGYTF.

The chain employs TRBV30 and TRBJ1-6; tentative D call: TRBD1 (6 bases). There are 15 residues in the CDR3. CDR1 is GTSNPN, CDR2 SVGIG, per germline (reference sequence). V was pared by 4 bases and J by 0 bases, with 10 bases between. The CDR3 DNA follows: TGTGCCTGGAATGAGGGGGACTCCTATAATTCACCCCTCCACTTT. It yields the protein CAWNEGDSYNSPLHF.

This chain joins TRBV28 and TRBJ2-2; possible D gene TRBD2, 6 bases. The length of the CDR3 is 14 residues. V was pared by 8 bases and J by 7 bases, with 17 bases between. The germline V gene has CDR1 MDHEN and CDR2 SYDVKM. The CDR3 loop reads CASSGGEGGGELFF. The CDR3 nucleotides are TGTGCCAGCTCCGGGGGTGAGGGCGGCGGGGAGCTGTTTTTT.

In this sample, this clone turned up once. This sequence joins TRBV15 and TRBJ2-1; 9 bases agree with TRBD1. CDR3 length: 15 residues. Losses at the gene ends were 3 bases for V and 1 base for J; bases not matched to a gene: 1. Germline values: CDR1 LNHNV, CDR2 YYDKDF (reference sequence). The CDR3 reads CATSRTGGSYNEQFF. In nucleotides, the CDR3 is TGTGCCACCAGCAGGACAGGGGGTTCCTACAATGAGCAGTTCTTC.

This clone occurred once. This chain links TRBV2 with TRBJ1-2; weak D call: TRBD1 (6 bases). There are 15 residues in the CDR3. From germline, CDR1 is SNHLY and CDR2 FYNNEI. V shed 1 base and J shed 5 bases, with 14 bases lying between them. CDR3 bases: TGTGCCAGCAGTGAAGTGCGGGGGGCAAGTTATGGCTACACCTTC. Protein sequence: CASSEVRGASYGYTF.

Judged by abundance, this clone is medium-sized (0.01 to 0.1%). This chain joins TRBV28 and TRBJ2-3; maybe TRBD2 (6 bases). CDR3 size: 16 residues. Germline V gene lookup returns CDR1 MDHEN and CDR2 SYDVKM. V lost 8 bases to trimming and J lost 4 bases, with 22 bases between them. In DNA form, the CDR3 reads TGTGCCAGCTACCCGGGACGGGGGAAGGTCCCAGATACGCAGTATTTT. It encodes CASYPGRGKVPDTQYF.

The chain links TRBV18 to TRBJ2-5, with D possibly TRBD2 on 5 matching bases. CDR1 and CDR2 from the germline V gene are KGHSH and LQKENI. The CDR3 has 15 residues. V was clipped by 3 bases and J by 0 bases, with 11 bases between them. The CDR3, as DNA: TGTGCCAGCTCACCCTCGTTCGGGAACCAAGAGACCCAGTACTTC. Encoded protein: CASSPSFGNQETQYF. Supplemented by reference TRBV18 and TRBJ2-5, the full variable domain reads NAGVMQNPRHLVRRRGQEARLRCSPMKGHSHVYWYRQLPEEGLKFMVYLQKENIIDESGMPKERFSAEFPKEGPSILRIQQVVRGDSAAYFCASSPSFGNQETQYFGPGTRLLVL.

The J gene is TRBJ1-2, the V gene TRBV5-1, with D tentatively TRBD1 (5 bases). V was cut by 0 bases and J by 4 bases, with 19 bases left in between. The CDR3 spans 17 residues. Per the germline V gene, CDR1 is SGHRS and CDR2 is YFSETQ. CDR3 sequence (DNA): TGCGCCAGCAGCTTGGATAGGGGATCGAGCTACGGCTATGGCTACACCTTC. Translating it yields CASSLDRGSSYGYGYTF.

V and J are TRBV5-1 and TRBJ2-5; a possible D gene is TRBD2 (7 bases). The CDR3 is made up of 16 amino acids. V shed 2 bases and J shed 1 base, with 15 bases lying between them. Germline CDR1 reads SGHRS; CDR2 reads YFSETQ. The CDR3 DNA follows: TGCGCCAGCAGCTTTCGGGCGGGGGCTGTCCAAGAGACCCAGTACTTC. Translating gives CASSFRAGAVQETQYF. Complete variable domain (other parts from reference TRBV5-1 and TRBJ2-5): KAGVTQTPRYLIKTRGQQVTLSCSPISGHRSVSWYQQTPGQGLQFLFEYFSETQRNKGNFPGRFSGRQFSNSRSEMNVSTLELGDSALYLCASSFRAGAVQETQYFGPGTRLLVL.